This T cell receptor beta chain was identified in a study of T cells after yellow fever vaccination (dated by TCRdb to between 2018 and 2020). For the study in its entirety: The SMART-Seq v4 Ultra Low Input RNA kit was used to prepare libraries from fractions with low cell numbers. To follow T-cell clones before and after both primary and booster YFV17D yellow fever vaccination, bulk TCR alpha and beta repertoires underwent longitudinal sequencing. Blood samples were taken at several timepoints before and after primary and secondary immunization, and bulk PBMC replicates and cell subsets were isolated. Two healthy male donors made up the cohort, one aged 18 to 30 years and the other aged 30 to 40 years.

Including the terminal cysteine and phenylalanine, the CDR3 comprises 15 residues. Only the CDR3 region is kept as DNA, spanning 45 bases read in frame from base 1. Trimming costs V 1 base and J 0 bases, and their ends lie 9 bases apart. In the germline V gene, CDR1 corresponds to MGHDK and CDR2 to SYGVNS. The treatment or condition label here, explained by the study, means: live attenuated yellow fever vaccine strain. PBMCs were isolated from peripheral blood using a standard Ficoll-Paque protocol. CD4 and CD8 T-cell fractions were isolated with Dynabeads CD4 and CD8 positive selection kits. TriZol was used to extract RNA from bulk PBMCs, from CD4 and CD8 fractions, and from dextramer-positive and dextramer-negative fractions. TCRdb names Illumina NovaSeq 6000 as the instrument used. TCR cDNA was synthesized by 5'RACE template switching, which introduced a universal primer site and unique molecular identifiers. Priming of cDNA synthesis was performed from both the TCR alpha and TCR beta constant segments. Library amplification used two PCR steps, and the second PCR step added sample barcodes and sequencing adapters. Sequencing of libraries was performed on Illumina HiSeq 2500 (2x100 bp) or NovaSeq (2x150 bp). As for the authors' bioinformatics: MIGEC handled demultiplexing of reads and collapsing into UMI consensus sequences, while MiXCR performed V(D)J alignment. Using edgeR on replicate PBMC samples, clonotypes were called vaccine-responding if FDR was below 0.01 and the log2 fold change was above 5 up to day 15. Each bulk clonotype received a CD4 or CD8 identity based on whether the sequenced CD4 or CD8 repertoire contained that clonotype at higher abundance. The public reads were reprocessed in TCRdb via fastp at Q25 and MiXCR, keeping in-frame beta chains. Records with the same CDR3 protein are collapsed into one entry carrying the most frequent genes and DNA. Here the V and J calls rest on TCRdb's processing, not on the authors' analysis. Counted in this sample were 120,000 or so distinct CDR3 sequences; approximately 8.4% of them appeared once. Roughly 40% of the sample is taken by the ten largest.

A remark on this clonotype: It lacks a known antigen. Base qualities are not at hand, and no much larger clone is one base apart.

The paper's findings and limits, for the study overall: Most clones expanded after primary vaccination were re-detected after the booster (almost 98% of CD4 and approximately 88% of CD8), suggesting broad memory maintenance. Computational filtering was needed because FACS-sorted repertoires could contain abundant contaminating clonotypes from the bulk population. Because only a couple of donors were included in the study, the extent to which the findings can be generalized is limited. Compared with the primary T-cell response, the secondary T-cell response was weaker but faster, peaking on day 5 rather than day 15. A small share of clonotypes occurred in both CD4 and CD8 compartments, likely arising from convergent recombination.

Sequencing was performed on CD8+ T cells sorted from PBMCs, taken on the day of the yellow fever booster vaccination. The V gene is TRBV25-1 and the J gene is TRBJ2-5; no confident D gene assignment can be made. This TCR came from a man aged 18 to 30 who received the YFV17D yellow fever vaccine. CDR3 protein: CASSELASDQETQYF. The nucleotide sequence is TGTGCCAGCAGTGAATTGGCTAGTGACCAAGAGACCCAGTACTTC.